Sequencing of this T cell receptor (beta chain) was carried out in a study of regulatory T cells in long-lasting Graves disease. This sample's time point: newly diagnosed GD, antithyroid drugs for less than 3 months. From PBMCs, RNA was extracted and then used to make the TCR library. Germline V CDR1 and CDR2: MNHNS, SASEGT. V was shortened by 7 bases and J by 4 bases, with 13 bases between the two germline ends. The CDR3 is 13 amino acids. According to the study, TCR beta libraries were built with iRepertoire HTBI primers and CDR3-region Arm-PCR. TCRdb itself ran the multiplex PCR reads through MiXCR, one entry per CDR3 protein. The sample gives 600,000 to 650,000 distinct CDR3 sequences, less than 20% of which show up once; about 17% is in the top ten. Overall study results and limits: Persistent cases favored TRBV28, TRBJ1-2 and TRBJ2-5.

Note on this clonotype: Its specificity is not known.

The same specimen was also included in a second study, on T cells in Graves' hyperthyroidism and ophthalmopathy. From that second work: HTBI primers drove first-round RT-PCR of the TCR CDR3. A 13 V-J model separated ophthalmopathy from stable hyperthyroidism. The model predicted ophthalmopathy a median approximately 6.3 months before onset.

The material sequenced was peripheral blood mononuclear cells (PBMCs), taken at new diagnosis, from a patient treated with antithyroid drugs. This chain connects TRBV6-1 to TRBJ1-2; perhaps TRBD1 as D (5 bases). The receptor was isolated from a woman younger than 45 with Graves disease. DNA of the CDR3: TGTGCCAGCACAATTGGGGGGGTCTATGGCTACACCTTC. Translated, it gives CASTIGGVYGYTF.